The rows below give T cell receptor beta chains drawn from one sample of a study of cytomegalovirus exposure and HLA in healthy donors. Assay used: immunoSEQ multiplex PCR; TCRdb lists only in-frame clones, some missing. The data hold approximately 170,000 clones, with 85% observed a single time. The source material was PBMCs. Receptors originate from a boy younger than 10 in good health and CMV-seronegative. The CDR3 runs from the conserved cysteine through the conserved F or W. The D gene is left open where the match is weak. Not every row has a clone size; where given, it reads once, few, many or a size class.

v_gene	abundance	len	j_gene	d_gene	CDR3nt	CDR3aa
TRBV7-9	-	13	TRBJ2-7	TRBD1	TGTGCCAGCAGCGCCGTGACAGGGTACGAGCAGTACTTC	CASSAVTGYEQYF
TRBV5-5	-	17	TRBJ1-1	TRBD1	TGTGCCAGCAGCTTGGCCGTCAGGGGGCAGGGGTACACTGAAGCTTTCTTT	CASSLAVRGQGYTEAFF
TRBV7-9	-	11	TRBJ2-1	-	TGTGCCAGCAGCTTATCAGATGAGCAGTTCTTC	CASSLSDEQFF
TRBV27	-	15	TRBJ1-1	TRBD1	TGTGCCAGCAGTCCAGGACAGGGGACAAGGGCCGAAGCTTTCTTT	CASSPGQGTRAEAFF
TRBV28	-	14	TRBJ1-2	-	TGTGCCAGCGTAACGAGAGGTTTTAACTATGGCTACACCTTC	CASVTRGFNYGYTF
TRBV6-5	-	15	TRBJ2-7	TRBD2	TGTGCCAGCAGACCCTCTAGCGGGAGGCCCTACGAGCAGTACTTC	CASRPSSGRPYEQYF
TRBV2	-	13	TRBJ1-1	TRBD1	TGTGCCAGCCGGAGGGGACAGGACACTGAAGCTTTCTTT	CASRRGQDTEAFF
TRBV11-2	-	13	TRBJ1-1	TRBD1	TGTGCCAGCACCTTGGACAGGGGCACTGAAGCTTTCTTT	CASTLDRGTEAFF
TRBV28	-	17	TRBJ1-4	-	TGTGCCAGCAGTTTACCCGACCCGACAGAAACTAATGAAAAACTGTTTTTT	CASSLPDPTETNEKLFF
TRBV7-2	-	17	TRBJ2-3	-	TGTGCCAGCAGCTTGGCGGGGTTCTTTTCTAGCACAGATACGCAGTATTTT	CASSLAGFFSSTDTQYF
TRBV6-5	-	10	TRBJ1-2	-	TGTGCCAGCTCCTCTTATGGCTACACCTTC	CASSSYGYTF
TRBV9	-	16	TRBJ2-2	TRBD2	TGTGCCAGCAGCCCTCTAGCGGGAGGGAACACCGGGGAGCTGTTTTTT	CASSPLAGGNTGELFF
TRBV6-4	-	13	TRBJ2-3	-	TGTGCCAGCAGTAGACTAGGAGCGGATACGCAGTATTTT	CASSRLGADTQYF
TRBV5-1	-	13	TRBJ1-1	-	TGCGCCAGCAGCCGATTCTCTTCAGTTGAAGCTTTCTTT	CASSRFSSVEAFF
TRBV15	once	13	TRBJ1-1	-	TGTGCCCCCGGGGAAACAAGAAACACTGAAGCTTTCTTT	CAPGETRNTEAFF
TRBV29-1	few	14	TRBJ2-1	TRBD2	TGCAGCGCCCTAGCGGGAGGGAGAAAGGATGAGCAGTTCTTC	CSALAGGRKDEQFF
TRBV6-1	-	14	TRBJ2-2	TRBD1	TGTGCCAGCAGTTTGACAGGGGACACCGGGGAGCTGTTTTTT	CASSLTGDTGELFF
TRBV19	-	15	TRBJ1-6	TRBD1	TGTGCCAGTACTCCGAGGGGGCAGGGAAATTCACCCCTCCACTTT	CASTPRGQGNSPLHF
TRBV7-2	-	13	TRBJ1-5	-	TGTGCCAGCAGCTTCCTTCGGAATCAGCCCCAGCATTTT	CASSFLRNQPQHF
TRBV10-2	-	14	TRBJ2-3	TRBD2	TGCGCCAGCAGTGTCGGGGGGAGGGCAGATACGCAGTATTTT	CASSVGGRADTQYF
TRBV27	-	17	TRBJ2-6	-	TGTGCCAGCAGTCCCACCTTCGACGGGTCTGGGGCCAACGTCCTGACTTTC	CASSPTFDGSGANVLTF
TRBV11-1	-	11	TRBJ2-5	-	TGTGCCAGCAGCGAGTCTCCGACCCAGTACTTC	CASSESPTQYF
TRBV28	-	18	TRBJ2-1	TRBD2	TGTGCCAGCAGTCCCCACCAGGGACTAGCGGGAGTAACGAATGAGCAGTTCTTC	CASSPHQGLAGVTNEQFF
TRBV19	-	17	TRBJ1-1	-	TGTGCCAGTAGTATAGGCTCAAGGGGCCTCTCGAACACTGAAGCTTTCTTT	CASSIGSRGLSNTEAFF
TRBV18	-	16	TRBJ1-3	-	TGTGCCAGCTCACCGCGACAGGCAACCTCTGGAAACACCATATATTTT	CASSPRQATSGNTIYF
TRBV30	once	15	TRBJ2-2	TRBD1	TGTGCCTGGTTTAGGACAGGGATTAACACCGGGGAGCTGTTTTTT	CAWFRTGINTGELFF
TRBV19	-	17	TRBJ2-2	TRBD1	TGTGCCAGTAGTAGCCTGACAGGGGCGTCGAACACCGGGGAGCTGTTTTTT	CASSSLTGASNTGELFF
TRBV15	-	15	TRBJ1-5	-	TGTGCCACCAGCAGAGAAGGGAGTGGCAATCAGCCCCAGCATTTT	CATSREGSGNQPQHF
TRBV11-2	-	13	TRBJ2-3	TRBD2	TGTGCCAGCACCTCCCTAAAGCGGGGCACGCAGTATTTT	CASTSLKRGTQYF
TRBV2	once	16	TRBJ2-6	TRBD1	TGTGCCAGCAGTGGACAGGGGGCGCCTGGGGCCAACGTCCTGACTTTC	CASSGQGAPGANVLTF
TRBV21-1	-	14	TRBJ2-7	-	TGTGCCAGCACCATGACAGGGTTCGGTAACGAGCAGTACTTC	CASTMTGFGNEQYF
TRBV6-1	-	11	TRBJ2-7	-	TGTGCCAGCAGTGACACCTACGAGCAGTACTTC	CASSDTYEQYF
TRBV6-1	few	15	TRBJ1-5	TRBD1	TGTGCCAGTCCCGGGACAGGGGGTAACAATCAGCCCCAGCATTTT	CASPGTGGNNQPQHF
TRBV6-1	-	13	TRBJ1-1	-	TGTGCCAGCAGCCAGACTACGGACACTGAAGCTTTCTTT	CASSQTTDTEAFF
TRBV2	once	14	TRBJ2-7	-	TGTGCCAGCAGTGCGGGAGTCGTCTCGAGCGAGCAGTACTTC	CASSAGVVSSEQYF
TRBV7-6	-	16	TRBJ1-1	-	TGTGCCAGCAGCCCAACCACAGTGATCATGAACACTGAAGCTTTCTTT	CASSPTTVIMNTEAFF
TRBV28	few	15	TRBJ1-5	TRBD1	TGTGCCAGCAATGCGGAGGGGGCTATCAATCAGCCCCAGCATTTT	CASNAEGAINQPQHF
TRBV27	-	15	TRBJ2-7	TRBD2	TGTGCCAGCAGTCCCTGGGGGGAGGGATTGGGGGAGCAGTACTTC	CASSPWGEGLGEQYF
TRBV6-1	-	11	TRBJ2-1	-	TGTGCCAGCAGTACTGAGGGTGAGCAGTTCTTC	CASSTEGEQFF
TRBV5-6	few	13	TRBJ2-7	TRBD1	TGTGCCAGCAGCTGGGACAGGGCCTACGAGCAGTACTTC	CASSWDRAYEQYF
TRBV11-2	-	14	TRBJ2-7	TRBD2	TGTGCCAGCAGCTTCACTAGCGGGAGCTACGAGCAGTACTTC	CASSFTSGSYEQYF
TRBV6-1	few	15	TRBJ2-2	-	TGTGCCAGCATATCGGGAGAACACCCAACCGGGGAGCTGTTTTTT	CASISGEHPTGELFF
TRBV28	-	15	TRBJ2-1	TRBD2	TGTGCCAGCAGTTTTCTGAGCGGGGCCTACAATGAGCAGTTCTTC	CASSFLSGAYNEQFF
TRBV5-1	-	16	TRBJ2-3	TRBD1	TGCGCCAGCAGCTTGGCCCGGGGACAGAGCACAGATACGCAGTATTTT	CASSLARGQSTDTQYF
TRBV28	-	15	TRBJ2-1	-	TGTGCCAGCAGTACCGGGTCCCTCGGTGACAATGAGCAGTTCTTC	CASSTGSLGDNEQFF
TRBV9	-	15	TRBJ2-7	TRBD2	TGTGCCAGCAGCTTCCGGGGACTAGCGGAATACGAGCAGTACTTC	CASSFRGLAEYEQYF
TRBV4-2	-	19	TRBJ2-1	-	TGTGCCAGCAGCCAAGATATTGACAGCTACCTTGGGTCCTACAATGAGCAGTTCTTC	CASSQDIDSYLGSYNEQFF
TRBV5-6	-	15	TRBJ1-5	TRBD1	TGTGCCAGCAGCTACCAGGGGGCAGGCAATCAGCCCCAGCATTTT	CASSYQGAGNQPQHF
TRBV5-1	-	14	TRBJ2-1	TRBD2	TGCGCCAGCAGACCCCTTGGACTAGCCGATGAGCAGTTCTTC	CASRPLGLADEQFF
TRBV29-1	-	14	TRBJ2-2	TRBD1	TGCAGCGTTCGGGACAGGGGGCGGATCGGGGAGCTGTTTTTT	CSVRDRGRIGELFF
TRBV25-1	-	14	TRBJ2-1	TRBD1	TGTGCCAGTACCGACAGGGGCTCCTACAATGAGCAGTTCTTC	CASTDRGSYNEQFF
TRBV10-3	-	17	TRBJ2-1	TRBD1	TGTGCCATCAGTGAGTCGCCGCGACAGGGCTTTTACAATGAGCAGTTCTTC	CAISESPRQGFYNEQFF
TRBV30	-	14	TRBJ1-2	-	TGTGCCTGGATCCCCGTCGGGATTTACTATGGCTACACCTTC	CAWIPVGIYYGYTF
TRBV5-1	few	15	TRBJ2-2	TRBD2	TGCGCCGCGTCGCGGGGGGGCCTGAACACCGGGGAGCTGTTTTTT	CAASRGGLNTGELFF